This T cell receptor (beta chain) was retrieved from a study of blood T cell repertoires in COVID-19. Across the study: From the United States, Italy and Spain came samples of acute and convalescent COVID-19. From T cells, B-cell-depleted T cells, or PBMCs came the material, which was cDNA or gDNA.

The CDR3 length is 14 residues. The germline V and J ends were trimmed by 4 bases and 7 bases, with 14 bases remaining between them. The germline V gene has CDR1 LGHDT and CDR2 YNNKEL (reference sequence). In the original analysis: Nucleated cell number was recorded as an estimate derived from reference gene primer amplification. The protocol was immunoSEQ multiplex PCR, while the TCRdb copy is restricted to in-frame clones and leaves out a portion. That table supplies the V and J calls and clone size; D and trimming were determined from the DNA. The table includes around 250,000 clones, approximately 86% detected once.

V and J are TRBV3-1 (or the pseudogene TRBV3-2) and TRBJ2-1, with D tentatively TRBD1 (6 bases). Sequencing was performed on peripheral blood. The receptor comes from a man in his forties with active or convalescent COVID-19. CDR3 sequence: CASSPGHAWNEQFF. The CDR3 DNA is TGTGCCAGCAGCCCGGGACACGCTTGGAATGAGCAGTTCTTC.